These T cell receptor beta chains were read from a single sample in a study of cytomegalovirus exposure and HLA in healthy donors. Sequenced by immunoSEQ multiplex PCR; TCRdb stores in-frame clones only, minus some. Here the sample spans 150,000 to 200,000 clones, less than 75% being singletons. The sequencing input was PBMCs. Receptor source: a girl aged 5-17 years in good health and CMV-seronegative. Each CDR3 is given with its conserved first and last residue. A D gene is named only where the DNA matches it firmly.

d_gene	v_gene	j_gene	CDR3aa
.	TRBV7-8	TRBJ2-3	CASSSSGGQENTDTQYF
TRBD2	TRBV4-1	TRBJ2-5	CASSQLTRGGETQYF
TRBD2	TRBV7-9	TRBJ2-2	CASSSLKAGVANTGELFF
.	TRBV5-5	TRBJ2-7	CASSPRTALGLLTYEQYF
TRBD1	TRBV9	TRBJ2-2	CASSVTGAGELFF
.	TRBV2	TRBJ2-1	CASRPRQSSYNEQFF
TRBD1	TRBV10-3	TRBJ1-1	CAISDPRDSEAFF
TRBD1	TRBV29-1	TRBJ1-2	CSVEGDRAYGYTF
.	TRBV5-4	TRBJ1-5	CASSLSGANQPQHF
TRBD2	TRBV9	TRBJ2-5	CASSATSGEETQYF
TRBD1	TRBV27	TRBJ2-3	CASSRIRDRGTDTQYF
TRBD2	TRBV4-1	TRBJ2-3	CASSQVLAGDTDTQYF
TRBD1	TRBV10-3	TRBJ1-5	CAISDTTGEPQHF
.	TRBV9	TRBJ2-7	CASSLGGRDEQYF
.	TRBV6-1	TRBJ2-7	CASSELNEQYF
TRBD2	TRBV5-4	TRBJ2-2	CASSLLSGAPTGELFF
TRBD2	TRBV9	TRBJ2-7	CASSPGGGGTYEQYF
TRBD2	TRBV2	TRBJ2-3	CASSGPAGGTGTDTQYF
.	TRBV4-1	TRBJ1-1	CASSQDGQVGTEAFF
.	TRBV10-2	TRBJ1-6	CASSERGPPLHF
TRBD2	TRBV9	TRBJ2-5	CASSVGGLQETQYF
.	TRBV6-1	TRBJ2-7	CASIVMAGEQYF
.	TRBV28	TRBJ1-1	CASSLAGDANTEAFF
.	TRBV16	TRBJ2-2	CASTALPGDTGELFF
.	TRBV6-5	TRBJ1-6	CASSLRPEYNSPLHF
.	TRBV7-9	TRBJ2-5	CASSLALGVRKETQYF
TRBD2	TRBV5-1	TRBJ2-3	CASSQRGVLTDTQYF
.	TRBV7-9	TRBJ2-4	CASSSSWGQNIQYF
.	TRBV6-5	TRBJ1-3	CASSPPGLRDTIYF
.	TRBV4-2	TRBJ2-7	CASSHPWAGPLNEQYF
TRBD1	TRBV7-9	TRBJ2-7	CASSSRGHGGVHEQYF
TRBD1	TRBV7-3	TRBJ2-3	CASSLQGGEDTQYF
TRBD2	TRBV2	TRBJ2-1	CASRLGAGLVKGREQFF
.	TRBV4-1	TRBJ1-5	CASSQVLQVNQPQHF